Listed here are 14 T cell receptor beta chains from one sample, sequenced in a study of post-analysis software for immune sequencing data. Antigens of these TCRs are unknown. Study results and caveats: There were four or five TRBV segments more frequent in patients than controls, and TRBV5-6, TRBV5-1 and TRBV20-1 were among them.

The TCR beta cDNA libraries carried unique molecular identifiers. MiXCR, applied by TCRdb to the PCR reads, yields one record per CDR3 protein. The table has some 500,000 distinct CDR3 sequences, roughly 45% seen once. Input material: blood. The origin of the receptors is a girl between 5 and 17 years old with multiple sclerosis.

The genes are TRBV28 and TRBJ2-3; D might be TRBD2 (5 bases). The germline gives CDR1 MDHEN, CDR2 SYDVKM. V was shortened by 4 bases and J by 0 bases, with 14 bases between the two germline ends. The CDR3 is 16 residues long. The CDR3 reads CASSSAAVPSTDTQYF. CDR3 bases: TGTGCCAGCAGTTCCGCAGCGGTCCCTAGCACAGATACGCAGTATTTT.

V and J are TRBV7-9 and TRBJ2-7; 12 bases line up with TRBD2. Losses at the gene ends were 5 bases for V and 6 bases for J; bases not matched to a gene: 14. Germline V gene sequence: CDR1 SEHNR, CDR2 FQNEAQ (reference sequence). The CDR3 covers 17 residues. CDR3 DNA sequence: TGTGCCAGCAGCCCCAGCCTAGCGGGAGGGATTGGCAGCGAGCAGTACTTC. Translating it yields CASSPSLAGGIGSEQYF.

V is TRBV15 and J is TRBJ2-5; TRBD1 or TRBD2 may be the D gene (5 bases each). CDR3 length equals 13 residues. The ends were cut back, 8 bases at V and 4 bases at J, with 14 bases in the middle. Germline CDR1 is LNHNV and CDR2 is YYDKDF (reference sequence). Here the CDR3 reads CATQRGVGETQYF. The CDR3, as DNA: TGTGCCACCCAAAGGGGAGTCGGAGAGACCCAGTACTTC. The entire variable domain, with the rest obtained from reference TRBV15 and TRBJ2-5, is as follows: DAMVIQNPRYQVTQFGKPVTLSCSQTLNHNVMYWYQQKSSQAPKLLFHYYDKDFNNEADTPDNFQSRRPNTSFCFLDIRSPGLGDTAMYLCATQRGVGETQYFGPGTRLLVL.

The chain links TRBV7-2 to TRBJ2-7, with D possibly TRBD1 on 5 matching bases. Per the germline V gene, CDR1 is SGHTA and CDR2 is FQGNSA. Trimming stripped 6 bases from V and 3 bases from J, with 15 bases between. This CDR3 region has 14 residues. The CDR3 region has the DNA TGTGCCAGCAGTAGTGTCACGGACATCTACGAGCAGTACTTC. Its protein product is CASSSVTDIYEQYF.

This clonotype has more than one count but fewer than ten. In DNA form, the CDR3 reads TGCAGTGCTAGAGGGGGTAACTACTACGAGCAGTACTTC. Translating gives CSARGGNYYEQYF. The chain combines TRBV20-1 with TRBJ2-7; the D is unclear. Germline-derived CDR1 and CDR2 are DFQATT and SNEGSKA (reference sequence). V dropped 1 base and J dropped 3 bases, with 10 bases sitting between them. This CDR3 is built from 13 residues.

A few counts support this clonotype. The V and J genes are TRBV3-1 and TRBJ1-5, with unresolved D. The germline gives CDR1 LGHDT, CDR2 YNNKEL (reference sequence). The V end lost 4 bases, the J end lost 0 bases, and 7 bases lay between the germline ends. This CDR3 has 14 amino acids. CDR3 protein: CASSLIYSNQPQHF. As DNA, the CDR3 is TGTGCCAGCAGCCTCATTTATAGCAATCAGCCCCAGCATTTT.

The chain recombines TRBV4-2 with TRBJ1-2, with 7 bases lining up with TRBD1. CDR3 length: 18 residues. Germline-derived CDR1 and CDR2 are LGHNA and YNFKEQ. The junction had 16 bases not matched to a gene; V was cut back by 4 bases and J by 2 bases. CDR3 sequence: CASSRRPDGRGPNYGYTF. DNA of the CDR3: TGTGCCAGCAGCCGAAGGCCTGACGGGAGGGGGCCCAACTATGGCTACACCTTC.

The V call is TRBV14, the J call TRBJ2-1; TRBD1 matches 8 bases. The junction had 10 bases not matched to a gene; V was cut back by 3 bases and J by 9 bases. Germline lookup yields CDR1 SGHDN and CDR2 FVKESK. The CDR3 length is 15 residues. This CDR3 reads CASSQAPTGDGEQFF. The DNA of the CDR3 is TGTGCCAGCAGCCAGGCCCCGACAGGGGATGGTGAGCAGTTCTTC. Looking up the rest from reference TRBV14 and TRBJ2-1 gives the full variable domain: EAGVTQFPSHSVIEKGQTVTLRCDPISGHDNLYWYRRVMGKEIKFLLHFVKESKQDESGMPNNRFLAERTGGTYSTLKVQPAELEDSGVYFCASSQAPTGDGEQFFGPGTRLTVL.

The J gene is TRBJ2-3, the V gene TRBV20-1; 15 positions agree with TRBD2. The CDR3 extends over 17 amino acids. Germline trimming cut 4 bases from V and 3 bases from J; bases unmatched to any gene: 8. Germline loops: CDR1 DFQATT, CDR2 SNEGSKA (reference sequence). Here the CDR3 reads CSATTSGTSGRTDTQYF. The DNA for the CDR3 is TGCAGTGCTACTACCTCCGGGACTAGCGGGAGGACAGATACGCAGTATTTT.

The chain links TRBV20-1 to TRBJ1-5; maybe TRBD1 (5 bases). V lost 4 bases and J lost 7, with 14 bases in between. The CDR3 consists of 13 residues. Germline CDR1 reads DFQATT; CDR2 reads SNEGSKA (reference sequence). The CDR3 DNA is TGCAGTGCTACGGGACGGCGGGGGCAGCCCCAGCATTTT. Translation gives CSATGRRGQPQHF.

This chain links TRBV7-2 with TRBJ2-7; 9 bases are shared with TRBD2. This CDR3 has 14 amino acids. Per the germline V gene, CDR1 is SGHTA and CDR2 is FQGNSA. Germline trimming cut 5 bases from V and 7 bases from J; bases unmatched to any gene: 9. The CDR3 protein is CASSATSGPAEQYF. For the CDR3, the DNA is TGTGCCAGCAGCGCGACTAGCGGACCGGCAGAGCAGTACTTC.

The chain joins TRBV7-9 to TRBJ2-2; D gene unclear. Germline V gene sequence: CDR1 SEHNR, CDR2 FQNEAQ (reference sequence). V was cut by 1 base and J by 7 bases, with 10 bases left in between. CDR3 length equals 14 residues. The CDR3 loop is CASSLELYGGELFF. In DNA form, the CDR3 reads TGTGCCAGCAGCTTAGAACTGTATGGCGGGGAGCTGTTTTTT.

This clonotype came up a few times. The DNA for the CDR3 is TGTGCCAGCAGCACGGGACAGGGCGATTCACCCCTCCACTTT. This translates into CASSTGQGDSPLHF. The genes are TRBV7-8 and TRBJ1-6; TRBD1 aligns across 9 bases. Per the germline V gene, CDR1 is SGHVS and CDR2 is FQNEAQ. After removal of 5 bases from V and 8 bases from J, the junction contained 4 bases not matched to a gene. This CDR3 contains 14 residues.

The chain couples TRBV6-5 to TRBJ2-3; no clear D. The length of the CDR3 is 12 residues. The germline V gene encodes CDR1 MNHEY and CDR2 SVGAGI. V lost 4 bases and J 5 bases, leaving 7 bases between the germline ends. CDR3 coding DNA: TGTGCCAGCAGTTGGAAGGGAGATACGCAGTATTTT. Translating gives CASSWKGDTQYF.